This TCR beta chain was found in a study of beta chain features in type 1 diabetes. Every bit of the isolated RNA underwent reverse transcription, so sequencing read expressed TCRB transcripts. TCRdb keeps only in-frame clones here, not all; method: immunoSEQ multiplex PCR. The sample includes 400,000 to 450,000 clones, roughly 13% of them seen just once. The CDR3 length is 12 residues. Germline lookup yields CDR1 SGHTA and CDR2 FQGNSA. V was cut by 5 bases and J by 6 bases, with 10 bases left in between. This clone was found a few times. This chain uses TRBV7-2 with TRBJ1-2; the D gene is possibly TRBD1 (6 bases). Sequenced sample: naive CD4+ T cells from blood. This TCR was sampled from a man aged 25-40 years in good health. CDR3: CASSLQGNGYTF. CDR3 in DNA: TGTGCCAGCAGCCTACAGGGAAATGGCTACACCTTC.